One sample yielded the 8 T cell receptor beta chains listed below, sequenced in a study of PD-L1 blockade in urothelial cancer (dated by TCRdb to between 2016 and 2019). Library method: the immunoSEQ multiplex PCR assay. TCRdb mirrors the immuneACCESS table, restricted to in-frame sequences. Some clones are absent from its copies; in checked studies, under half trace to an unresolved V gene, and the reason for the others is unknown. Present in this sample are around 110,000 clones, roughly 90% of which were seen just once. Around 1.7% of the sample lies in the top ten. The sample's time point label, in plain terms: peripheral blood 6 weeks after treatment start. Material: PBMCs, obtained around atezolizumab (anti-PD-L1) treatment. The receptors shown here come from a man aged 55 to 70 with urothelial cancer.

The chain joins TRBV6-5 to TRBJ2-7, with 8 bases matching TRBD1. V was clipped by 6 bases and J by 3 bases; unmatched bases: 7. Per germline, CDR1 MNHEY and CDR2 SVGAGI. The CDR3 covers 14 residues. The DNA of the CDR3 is TGTGCCAGCAGGCCGGGACAGGCCATCTACGAGCAGTACTTC. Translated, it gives CASRPGQAIYEQYF.

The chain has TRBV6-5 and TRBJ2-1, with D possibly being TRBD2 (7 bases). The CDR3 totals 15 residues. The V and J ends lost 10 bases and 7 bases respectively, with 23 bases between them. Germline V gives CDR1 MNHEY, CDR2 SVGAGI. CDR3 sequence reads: CATLASGGAVNEQFF. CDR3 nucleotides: TGTGCCACCTTGGCTTCGGGGGGCGCGGTGAATGAGCAGTTCTTC.

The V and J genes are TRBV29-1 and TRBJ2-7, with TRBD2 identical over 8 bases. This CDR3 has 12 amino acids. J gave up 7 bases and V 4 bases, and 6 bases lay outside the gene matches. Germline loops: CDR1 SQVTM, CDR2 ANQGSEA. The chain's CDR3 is CSVVPGGREQYF. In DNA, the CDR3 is TGCAGCGTTGTCCCGGGAGGGAGAGAGCAGTACTTC.

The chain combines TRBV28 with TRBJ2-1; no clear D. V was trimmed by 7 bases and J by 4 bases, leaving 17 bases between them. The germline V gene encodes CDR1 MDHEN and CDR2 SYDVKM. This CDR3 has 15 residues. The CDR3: CASTFAVGGYNEQFF. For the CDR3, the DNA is TGTGCCAGCACCTTCGCAGTAGGCGGTTACAATGAGCAGTTCTTC. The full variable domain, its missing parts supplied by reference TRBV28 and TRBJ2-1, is DVKVTQSSRYLVKRTGEKVFLECVQDMDHENMFWYRQDPGLGLRLIYFSYDVKMKEKGDIPEGYSVSREKKERFSLILESASTNQTSMYLCASTFAVGGYNEQFFGPGTRLTVL.

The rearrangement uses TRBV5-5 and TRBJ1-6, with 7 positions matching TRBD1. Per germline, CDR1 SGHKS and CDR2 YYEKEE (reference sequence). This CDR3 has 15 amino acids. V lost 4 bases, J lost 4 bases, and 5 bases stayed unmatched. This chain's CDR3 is CASSPDRQYNSPLHF. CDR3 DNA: TGTGCCAGCAGCCCGGACAGGCAGTATAATTCACCCCTCCACTTT.

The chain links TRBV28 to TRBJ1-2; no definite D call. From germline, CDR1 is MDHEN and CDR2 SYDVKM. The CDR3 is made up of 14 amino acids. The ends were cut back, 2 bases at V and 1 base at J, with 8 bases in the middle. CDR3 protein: CASSLEHSNYGYTF. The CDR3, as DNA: TGTGCCAGCAGTTTAGAACACAGTAACTATGGCTACACCTTC.

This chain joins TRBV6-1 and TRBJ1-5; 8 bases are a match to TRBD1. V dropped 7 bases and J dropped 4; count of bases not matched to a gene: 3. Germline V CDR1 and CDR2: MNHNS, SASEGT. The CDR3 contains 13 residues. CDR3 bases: TGTGCCAGCATGGACAGGGCTAATCAGCCCCAGCATTTT. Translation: CASMDRANQPQHF.

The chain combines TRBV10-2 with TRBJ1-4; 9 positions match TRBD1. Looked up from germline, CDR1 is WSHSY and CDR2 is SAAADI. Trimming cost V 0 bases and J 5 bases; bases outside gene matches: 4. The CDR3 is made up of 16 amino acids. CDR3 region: CASSESGGQGNEKLFF. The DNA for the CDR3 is TGCGCCAGCAGTGAGTCAGGAGGACAGGGGAATGAAAAACTGTTTTTT.